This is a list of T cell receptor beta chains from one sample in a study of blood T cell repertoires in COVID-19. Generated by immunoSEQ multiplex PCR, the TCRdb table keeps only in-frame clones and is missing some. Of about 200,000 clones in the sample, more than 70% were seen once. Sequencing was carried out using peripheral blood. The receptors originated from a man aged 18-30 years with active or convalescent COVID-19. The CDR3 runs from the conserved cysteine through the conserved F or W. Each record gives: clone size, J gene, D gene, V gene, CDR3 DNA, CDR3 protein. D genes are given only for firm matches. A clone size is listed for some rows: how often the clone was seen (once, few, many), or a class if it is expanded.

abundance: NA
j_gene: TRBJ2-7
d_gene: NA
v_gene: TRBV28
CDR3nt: TGTGCCAGCAGAACGGGATCCCCCTACGAGCAGTACTTC
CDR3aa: CASRTGSPYEQYF

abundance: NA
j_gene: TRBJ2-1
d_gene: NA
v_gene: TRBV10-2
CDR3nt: TGCGCCAGCATCTCCGGAGGGGATGAGCAGTTCTTC
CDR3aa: CASISGGDEQFF

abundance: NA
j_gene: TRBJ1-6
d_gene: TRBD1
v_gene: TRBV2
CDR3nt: TGTGCCAGCTCTCTCGAACAGGGGGCGCCCAGTTCACCCCTCCACTTT
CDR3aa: CASSLEQGAPSSPLHF

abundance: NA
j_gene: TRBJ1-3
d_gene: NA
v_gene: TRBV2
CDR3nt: TGTGCCAGCAAGGGGGACTCTGGAAACACCATATATTTT
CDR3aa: CASKGDSGNTIYF

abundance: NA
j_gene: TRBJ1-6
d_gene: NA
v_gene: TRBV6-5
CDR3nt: TGTGCCAGCAGTCCGAAGGGGGGGCTCTCACCCCTCCACTTT
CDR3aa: CASSPKGGLSPLHF

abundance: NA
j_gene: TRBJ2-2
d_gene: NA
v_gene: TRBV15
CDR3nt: TGTGCCACCAGCCGAAGGGACATCGGGAACACCGGGGAGCTGTTTTTT
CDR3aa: CATSRRDIGNTGELFF

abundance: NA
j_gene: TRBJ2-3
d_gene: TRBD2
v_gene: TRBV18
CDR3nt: TGTGCCAGCTCACCAATCGCGCCGGGACTAGGGACGGATACGCAGTATTTT
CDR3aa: CASSPIAPGLGTDTQYF

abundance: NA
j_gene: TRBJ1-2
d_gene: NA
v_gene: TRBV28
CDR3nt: TGTGCCAGCAATACGGGATTGGACCGGGGGGACACCTTC
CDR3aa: CASNTGLDRGDTF

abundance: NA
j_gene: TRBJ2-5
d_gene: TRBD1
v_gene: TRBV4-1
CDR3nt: TGCGCCAGCAGCCAAGTGGGACAGGGGGCTAAGGAGACCCAGTACTTC
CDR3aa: CASSQVGQGAKETQYF

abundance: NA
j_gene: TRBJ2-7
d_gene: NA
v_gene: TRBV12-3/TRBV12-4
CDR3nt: TGTGCCAGCAGTTTTATCAACGGGGACGAGCAGTACTTC
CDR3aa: CASSFINGDEQYF

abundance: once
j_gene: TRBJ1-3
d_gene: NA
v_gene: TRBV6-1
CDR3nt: TGTGCCAGCAGTGAATTCCTCTACAGACGAGGAAACACCATATATTTT
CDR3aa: CASSEFLYRRGNTIYF

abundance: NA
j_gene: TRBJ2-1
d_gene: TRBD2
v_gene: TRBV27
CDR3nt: TGTGCCAGCAGTTGGCTAGCGGTCGGGTACAATGAGCAGTTCTTC
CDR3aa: CASSWLAVGYNEQFF

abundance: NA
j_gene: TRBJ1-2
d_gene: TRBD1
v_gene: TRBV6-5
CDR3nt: TGTGCCGTCTCAAGACAGGGGTGGGACTATGGCTACACCTTC
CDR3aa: CAVSRQGWDYGYTF

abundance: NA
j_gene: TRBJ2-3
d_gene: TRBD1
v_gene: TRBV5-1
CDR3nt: TGCGCCAGCAGCTTTTACAGGGGGCCGGCAAACACAGATACGCAGTATTTT
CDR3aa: CASSFYRGPANTDTQYF

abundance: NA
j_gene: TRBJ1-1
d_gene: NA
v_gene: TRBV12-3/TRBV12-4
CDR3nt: TGTGCCAGCAGTTTTGACTCGGACACTGAAGCTTTCTTT
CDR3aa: CASSFDSDTEAFF

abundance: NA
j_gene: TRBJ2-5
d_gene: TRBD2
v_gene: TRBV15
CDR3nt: TGTGCCACCAGCAGAAGGAGCGGGGGGCCTCAAGAGACCCAGTACTTC
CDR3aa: CATSRRSGGPQETQYF

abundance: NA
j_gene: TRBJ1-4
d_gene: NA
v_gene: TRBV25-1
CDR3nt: TGTGCCAGCAGTGAATATGGGAGGGAAAAACTGTTTTTT
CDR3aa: CASSEYGREKLFF

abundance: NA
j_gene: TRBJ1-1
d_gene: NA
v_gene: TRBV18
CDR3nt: TGTGCCAGCTCACCACGATCGGCAGACGGGGGAGGCACTGAAGCTTTCTTT
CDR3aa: CASSPRSADGGGTEAFF

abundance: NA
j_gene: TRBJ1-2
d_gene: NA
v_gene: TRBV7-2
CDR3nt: TGTGCCAGCAGCTCGAGGGGGGGCGATGGTGGCTACACCTTC
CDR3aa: CASSSRGGDGGYTF

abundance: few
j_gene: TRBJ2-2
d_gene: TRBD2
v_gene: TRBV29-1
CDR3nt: TGCAGCGTTGCGGGGGGGTCGAACACCGGGGAGCTGTTTTTT
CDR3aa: CSVAGGSNTGELFF

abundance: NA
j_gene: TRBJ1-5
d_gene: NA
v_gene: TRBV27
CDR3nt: TGTGCCAGCAGTTTATCAAGGGGGAGTGATCAGCCCCAGCATTTT
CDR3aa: CASSLSRGSDQPQHF

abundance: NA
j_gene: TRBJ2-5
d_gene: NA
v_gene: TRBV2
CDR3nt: TGTGCCAGCAGTGGGGGACTGCAAGAGACCCAGTACTTC
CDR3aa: CASSGGLQETQYF

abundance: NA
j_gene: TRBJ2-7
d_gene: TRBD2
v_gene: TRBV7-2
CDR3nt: TGTGCCAGCATGTCGAGCGGGGGATCTTACGAGCAGTACTTC
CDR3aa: CASMSSGGSYEQYF

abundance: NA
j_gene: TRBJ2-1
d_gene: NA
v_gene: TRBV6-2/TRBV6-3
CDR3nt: TGTGCCAGCAGTTACAGGGGTACGTCCTACAATGAGCAGTTCTTC
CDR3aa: CASSYRGTSYNEQFF

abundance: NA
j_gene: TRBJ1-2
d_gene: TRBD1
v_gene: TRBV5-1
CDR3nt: TGCGCCAGCAGCTCGACAGGGGGGGCTAACTATGGCTACACCTTC
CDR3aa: CASSSTGGANYGYTF

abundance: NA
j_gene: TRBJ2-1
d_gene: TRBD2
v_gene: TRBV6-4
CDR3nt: TGTGCCAGCAGTGAATTCCCTAGCGGGGGGGCCGGTGAGCAGTTCTTC
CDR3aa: CASSEFPSGGAGEQFF

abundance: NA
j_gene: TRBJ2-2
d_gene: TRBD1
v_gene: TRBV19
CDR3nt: TGTGCCAGTAGTATAGGGACAGGAGGCACCGGGGAGCTGTTTTTT
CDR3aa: CASSIGTGGTGELFF

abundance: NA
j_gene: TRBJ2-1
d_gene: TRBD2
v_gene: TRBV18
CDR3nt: TGTGCCAGCTCACGGATTAGCGGGACGGGCTACAATGAGCAGTTCTTC
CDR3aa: CASSRISGTGYNEQFF

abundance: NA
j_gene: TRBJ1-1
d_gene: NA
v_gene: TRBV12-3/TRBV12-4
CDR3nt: TGTGCCAGCACACCCGGTCGGGGCACTGAAGCTTTCTTT
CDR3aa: CASTPGRGTEAFF

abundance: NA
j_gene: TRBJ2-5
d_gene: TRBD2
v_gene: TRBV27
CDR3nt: TGTGCCAGCAGTTTATACTGGACTAGCGGGAGGTTTGTTCATGGAGAGACCCAGTACTTC
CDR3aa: CASSLYWTSGRFVHGETQYF

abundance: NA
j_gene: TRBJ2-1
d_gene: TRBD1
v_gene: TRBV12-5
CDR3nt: TGTGCTAGTGGTTCGCTCTACAGGGGTTCACAGTTCTTC
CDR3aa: CASGSLYRGSQFF

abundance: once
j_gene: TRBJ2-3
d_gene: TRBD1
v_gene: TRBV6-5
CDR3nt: TGTGCCAGCAGTTTAATACAGGGGGCAGATACGCAGTATTTT
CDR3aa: CASSLIQGADTQYF

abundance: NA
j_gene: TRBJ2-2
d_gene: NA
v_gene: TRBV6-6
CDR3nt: TGTGCCAGCAGTTACTCGAGTTTAGGGGAGCTGTTTTTT
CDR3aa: CASSYSSLGELFF

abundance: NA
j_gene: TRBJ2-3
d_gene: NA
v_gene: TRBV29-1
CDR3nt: TGCAGCGCAAACAGGGGGGGAACAGATACGCAGTATTTT
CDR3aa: CSANRGGTDTQYF

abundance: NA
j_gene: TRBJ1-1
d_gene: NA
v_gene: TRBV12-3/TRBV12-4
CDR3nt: TGTGCCAGCAGTTCCCTGACGGAGAATGAAGCTTTCTTT
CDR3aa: CASSSLTENEAFF

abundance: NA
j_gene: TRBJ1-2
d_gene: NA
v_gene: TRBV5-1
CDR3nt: TGCGCCAGCAGCTTGCAGGGGCGAAGTCGTGGCTACACCTTC
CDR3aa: CASSLQGRSRGYTF

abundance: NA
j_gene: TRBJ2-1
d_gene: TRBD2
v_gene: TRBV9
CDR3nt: TGTGCCAGCAGCGGCCCTACTAGCGGGAACATTAATGAGCAGTTCTTC
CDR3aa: CASSGPTSGNINEQFF

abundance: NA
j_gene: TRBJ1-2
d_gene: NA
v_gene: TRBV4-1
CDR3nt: TGCGCCAGCAGCCAAGATTCCCAGGGAGGCGCTGGCTACACCTTC
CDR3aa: CASSQDSQGGAGYTF

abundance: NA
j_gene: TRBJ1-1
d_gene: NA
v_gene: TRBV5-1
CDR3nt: TGCGCCAGTAAGACGGACATGAACACTGAAGCTTTCTTT
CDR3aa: CASKTDMNTEAFF